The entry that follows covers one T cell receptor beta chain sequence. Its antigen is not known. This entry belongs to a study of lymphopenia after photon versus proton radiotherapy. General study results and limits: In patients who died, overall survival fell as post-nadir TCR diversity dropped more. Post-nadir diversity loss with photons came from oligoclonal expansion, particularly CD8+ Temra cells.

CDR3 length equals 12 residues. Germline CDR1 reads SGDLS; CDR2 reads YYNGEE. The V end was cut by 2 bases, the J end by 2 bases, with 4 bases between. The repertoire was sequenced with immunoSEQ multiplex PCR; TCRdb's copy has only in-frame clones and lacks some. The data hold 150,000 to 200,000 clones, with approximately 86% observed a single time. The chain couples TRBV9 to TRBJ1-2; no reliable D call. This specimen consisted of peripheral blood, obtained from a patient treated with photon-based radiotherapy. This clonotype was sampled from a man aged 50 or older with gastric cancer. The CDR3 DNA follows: TGTGCCAGCAGCGTCACAAACTATGGCTACACCTTC. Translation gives CASSVTNYGYTF. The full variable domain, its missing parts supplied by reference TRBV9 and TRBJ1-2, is DSGVTQTPKHLITATGQRVTLRCSPRSGDLSVYWYQQSLDQGLQFLIQYYNGEERAKGNILERFSAQQFPDLHSELNLSSLELGDSALYFCASSVTNYGYTFGSGTRLTVV.